This entry features one T cell receptor beta chain sequence. As yet, its antigen is unknown. The data originate from a study of identical twins. Findings of the study overall: Sequences that were beta out-of-frame showed weaker excess twin sharing. There were fewer insertions in abundant cord blood beta clonotypes, but memory repertoires showed no such pattern.

TCRdb ran MiXCR on the 5' RACE reads and lists one entry per CDR3 protein. The data contain 1.5 million to 2 million distinct CDR3 sequences, under 35% of them singletons. The receptor was isolated from a newborn girl in good health. Sequencing was performed on cord blood.

The CDR3 loop is CASIRDIRTEAFF. The CDR3 DNA is TGTGCCAGCATTAGGGACATACGGACTGAAGCTTTCTTT. This chain links TRBV2 with TRBJ1-1, with D perhaps matching TRBD1 (6 bases). Trimming removed 7 bases from V and 5 bases from J, with 14 bases in between. Germline CDR1 and CDR2: SNHLY and FYNNEI. This CDR3 contains 13 residues.